This T cell receptor (beta chain) was identified in a study of blood T cell repertoires in COVID-19. Authors' processing steps: Quantification of nucleated cells was approximated via reference gene primer amplification. Sequencing was performed with immunoSEQ multiplex PCR; in TCRdb, only in-frame clones are kept and a portion is missing. That table supplies the V and J calls and clone size; D and trimming were determined from the DNA. The sample carries 100,000 or so clones, about 92% recorded once. CDR1 is LNHNV, CDR2 YYDKDF, per germline (reference sequence). Losses at the gene ends were 3 bases for V and 2 bases for J; bases not matched to a gene: 8. The CDR3 runs to 16 residues.

This TCR derives from a woman aged 55-70 years with active COVID-19. The gene calls are TRBV15 and TRBJ2-3; 7 positions agree with TRBD2. The sample consisted of peripheral blood. The CDR3 is CATSRGTTLHTDTQYF. CDR3 bases: TGTGCCACCAGCAGGGGGACTACTTTACACACAGATACGCAGTATTTT. The variable domain in full, with the rest retrieved from reference TRBV15 and TRBJ2-3, is DAMVIQNPRYQVTQFGKPVTLSCSQTLNHNVMYWYQQKSSQAPKLLFHYYDKDFNNEADTPDNFQSRRPNTSFCFLDIRSPGLGDTAMYLCATSRGTTLHTDTQYFGPGTRLTVL.